This T cell receptor (beta chain) was sequenced in a study of regulatory T cells in long-lasting Graves disease. Both iRepertoire HTBI primers and Arm-PCR of CDR3 regions were used to build the TCR beta libraries. Each CDR3 protein gets one entry after TCRdb re-called the multiplex PCR reads with MiXCR. The data contain 680,000 or so distinct CDR3 sequences, under 20% of them singletons. This clonotype was counted many times. The CDR3 contains 14 residues. Trimming shortened V by 3 bases and J by 5 bases, and 11 bases separated the two germline ends. Germline CDR1 LGHDT, CDR2 YNNKEL (reference sequence). Documented time point: newly diagnosed GD, antithyroid drugs for less than 3 months. Following extraction of RNA from PBMCs, that RNA was used to make the TCR library. These sequences were also reported in another study, on T cells in Graves' hyperthyroidism and ophthalmopathy. That source adds: Disease duration under 2 months; hyperthyroidism patients were aged 18 to 65. Among clonotypes expanded in thyroid above 0.001, most were also found in blood.

The TCR sequence derives from a woman aged 25 to 39 with Graves disease. Sequencing was performed on peripheral blood mononuclear cells (PBMCs), taken at new diagnosis, from a patient treated with antithyroid drugs. V and J are TRBV3-1 and TRBJ1-5; the D gene is possibly TRBD1 (6 bases). The DNA of the CDR3 is TGTGCCAGCAGCCATACCTCAGGGGATCAGCCCCAGCATTTT. This gives the protein CASSHTSGDQPQHF.